These 6 T cell receptor beta chains were sequenced from one sample in a study of T-cell reconstitution after alpha-beta-depleted transplantation in children. TCRbeta library construction was performed incorporating unique molecular identifiers. Via MiXCR, TCRdb re-called the PCR reads, giving one row per CDR3 protein. The data contain 200,000 to 250,000 distinct CDR3 sequences, about 9.2% of them singletons. The starting material was PBMCs from the stem cell graft donor, obtained from the stem cell graft. The receptors were sampled from a human donor who donated a stem cell graft to a child with acute lymphoblastic leukemia.

This clonotype was observed a handful of times. This chain joins TRBV4-1 and TRBJ1-4; D is perhaps TRBD1 (5 bases). CDR1 is MGHRA, CDR2 YSYEKL, per germline. The CDR3 runs 13 residues. Trimming removed 2 bases at V and 8 bases at J, with 9 bases between. The CDR3 bases are TGCGCCAGCAGCCAACAGGGAAGCGAAAAACTGTTTTTT. This translates into CASSQQGSEKLFF.

The chain carries TRBV11-2 and TRBJ2-1; maybe TRBD2 (6 bases). V gave up 1 base and J gave up 4 bases, with 14 bases separating them. The CDR3 has 16 amino acids. Germline V lookup: CDR1 SGHAT, CDR2 FQNNGV. Written as DNA, the CDR3 is TGTGCCAGCAGCTTAGGATCGCTAGCGCAATACAATGAGCAGTTCTTC. It is translated as CASSLGSLAQYNEQFF. Supplemented by reference TRBV11-2 and TRBJ2-1, the full variable domain reads EAGVAQSPRYKIIEKRQSVAFWCNPISGHATLYWYQQILGQGPKLLIQFQNNGVVDDSQLPKDRFSAERLKGVDSTLKIQPAKLEDSAVYLCASSLGSLAQYNEQFFGPGTRLTVL.

This clonotype was detected ten times or more. This chain connects TRBV6-4 to TRBJ2-1; 10 positions agree with TRBD2. J was trimmed by 7 bases and V by 2 bases; bases with no gene match: 5. This CDR3 is 15 amino acids long. The germline gives CDR1 MRHNA, CDR2 SNTAGT. This chain's CDR3 is CASSDSGGAFNEQFF. In nucleotides, the CDR3 is TGTGCCAGCAGTGACAGCGGGGGGGCTTTTAATGAGCAGTTCTTC.

This clonotype was counted ten times or more. The V call is TRBV5-6, the J call TRBJ1-1; no clear D gene. CDR1 is SGHDT, CDR2 YYEEEE, per germline. The CDR3 is made up of 12 amino acids. V was pared by 2 bases and J by 3 bases, with 5 bases between. CDR3 amino acids: CASSFQDTEAFF. The CDR3, as DNA: TGTGCCAGCAGCTTCCAAGACACTGAAGCTTTCTTT.

This clonotype was seen a handful of times. J is TRBJ2-5 and V is TRBV5-1; tentative D call: TRBD1 (7 bases). The CDR3 has 15 amino acids. Germline-derived CDR1 and CDR2 are SGHRS and YFSETQ. Trimming pared 2 bases from V and 2 bases from J, leaving 13 bases between. CDR3 region: CASSFGGTAQETQYF. For the CDR3, the DNA is TGCGCCAGCAGCTTTGGAGGGACAGCTCAAGAGACCCAGTACTTC.

At least ten counts were recorded for this clonotype. The chain carries TRBV5-1 and TRBJ2-2; 7 bases align to TRBD2. J was trimmed by 0 bases and V by 3 bases; bases with no gene match: 8. The CDR3 runs to 17 residues. Germline V gene sequence: CDR1 SGHRS, CDR2 YFSETQ. The CDR3 DNA reads as TGCGCCAGCAGCTCCGACCCGCTAGCGGCGAACACCGGGGAGCTGTTTTTT. Translating it yields CASSSDPLAANTGELFF.